This paragraph reports one TCR beta chain. The V and J ends lost 4 bases and 3 bases, in that order; junction bases with no gene match: 9. The CDR3 totals 16 residues. CDR1 and CDR2 (germline): SGHAT, FQNNGV. The time point was: after dendritic cell vaccination, including at tumor progression/relapse. Before vaccination, two weeks after the third vaccination, and at progression, PBMC were collected. The data derive from a study of glioma-infiltrating T cells after dendritic cell vaccination. Across the whole study: Samples are from glioblastoma patients in Phase I and II dendritic cell vaccine trials.

This table comes from immunoSEQ multiplex PCR, and its TCRdb copy is limited to in-frame clones, with some not included. The table has some 90,000 clones, about 81% seen once. Sequencing used blood, obtained after dendritic cell vaccination. The receptor was isolated from a human donor with glioblastoma. The chain couples TRBV11-2 to TRBJ2-1; 7 positions match TRBD1. This CDR3 reads CASSSPNDRVYNEQFF. The CDR3 coding sequence is TGTGCCAGCAGCTCTCCTAACGACAGGGTCTACAATGAGCAGTTCTTC.